This TCR beta chain was retrieved from a study of cytomegalovirus exposure and HLA in healthy donors. About the research overall: Early released data comprised about 84 million unique TCRs from HLA-typed donors. Study observations and caveats: 87-base-pair reads could not separate some V segments, including TRBV6-2 and TRBV6-3. Later on, an analysis tied around 17,000 TCR beta sequences to HLA alleles at 0.05 false discovery rate.

With V trimmed by 6 bases and J by 4 bases, 5 bases remained unmatched. The CDR3 length is 14 residues. Germline-derived CDR1 and CDR2 are SNHLY and FYNNEI. PCR primers comprised 60 Vbeta and 13 Jbeta primers. Sequencing was performed with immunoSEQ multiplex PCR; in TCRdb, only in-frame clones are kept and a portion is missing. Here the sample spans about 250,000 clones, roughly 91% being singletons. This clone appeared a single time. The antigen is unknown. The origin of this receptor is a girl aged 2 to 10 in good health and CMV-seronegative. V usage is TRBV2 and J usage is TRBJ1-1, with 10 positions matching TRBD1. Sequencing was performed on PBMCs. The CDR3 protein is CASRPGQGSTEAFF. The CDR3 nucleotides read TGTGCCAGCAGACCGGGACAGGGGTCCACTGAAGCTTTCTTT.